This entry lists 27 T cell receptor beta chains sequenced from one sample in a study of blood T cells in healthy people across ages. Next came a second PCR, run for about 6 to 12 cycles, which used a sample-barcoded 5' primer along with a J-beta primer mix. One entry per CDR3 protein results from TCRdb running MiXCR on the 5' RACE reads. The profile shows around 800,000 distinct CDR3 sequences, roughly 50% of them singletons. The sequenced material came from blood. These receptors were collected from an older man in good health.

Comment on this clonotype: At one boundary the junction diverges from the germline segment, which might be a read error. The chain combines TRBV7-2 with TRBJ2-7; TRBD1 matches at 7 bases. Germline V CDR1 and CDR2: SGHTA, FQGNSA. CDR3 length equals 13 residues. The chain's CDR3 is CANSSVQGWEQYF. The CDR3 nucleotides are TGTGCCAACAGCTCCGTACAGGGGTGGGAGCAGTACTTC. Combining the CDR3 with reference TRBV7-2 and TRBJ2-7 gives the whole variable domain GAGVSQSPSNKVTEKGKDVELRCDPISGHTALYWYRQSLGQGLEFLIYFQGNSAPDKSGLPSDRFSAERTGGSVSTLTIQRTQQEDSAVYLCANSSVQGWEQYFGPGTRLTVT.

This chain links TRBV12-3 or TRBV12-4 with TRBJ2-2; D ambiguous. The CDR3 consists of 13 residues. Trimming left V 3 bases short and J 6 bases short, with 8 bases between. The CDR3 nucleotides read TGTGCCAGCAGTTTGTTAGAGGCCGGGGAGCTGTTTTTT. It yields the protein CASSLLEAGELFF.

The rearrangement uses TRBV6-1 and TRBJ1-4, with D possibly matching TRBD1 (6 bases). V lost 6 bases, J lost 7 bases, and 18 bases lay in between. CDR3 length: 15 amino acids. Looked up from germline, CDR1 is MNHNS and CDR2 is SASEGT. The CDR3 coding sequence is TGTGCCAGCAGCAGCGATAGGGGGTTCGGTGAAAAACTGTTTTTT. It yields the protein CASSSDRGFGEKLFF.

This rearrangement joins TRBV4-2 to TRBJ1-1, with D maybe TRBD1 (5 bases). The germline CDR1 and CDR2 sequences are LGHNA and YNFKEQ. Trimming pared 3 bases from V and 3 bases from J, leaving 23 bases between. The CDR3 is 18 residues long. CDR3 in amino acids: CASSQTPGRRPGDTEAFF. The CDR3 DNA sequence: TGTGCCAGCAGCCAGACTCCGGGACGGCGGCCCGGTGACACTGAAGCTTTCTTT.

A word on this clonotype: No conserved phenylalanine or tryptophan ends this CDR3, so it is likely a read error. CDR3 in amino acids: CSGTSGQETQYV. The CDR3 DNA reads as TGCAGCGGCACTAGCGGCCAAGAGACCCAGTACGTC. The chain has TRBV29-1 and TRBJ2-5, with 8 bases identical to TRBD2. Germline V gene lookup returns CDR1 SQVTM and CDR2 ANQGSEA. This CDR3 has 12 amino acids. With 7 bases clipped from V and 1 base from J, the junction kept 2 bases outside the gene matches.

In this sample, this clonotype turned up a few times. The CDR3 DNA sequence: TGCAGTGCTTGGACTAGCGATGATTACAATGAGCAGTTCTTC. Protein sequence: CSAWTSDDYNEQFF. The chain joins TRBV20-1 to TRBJ2-1, with 9 bases aligning to TRBD2. Germline V CDR1 and CDR2: DFQATT, SNEGSKA (reference sequence). V lost 5 bases, J lost 4 bases, and 6 bases stayed unmatched. The CDR3 loop spans 14 amino acids.

The V gene is TRBV7-2, the J gene TRBJ2-3, with TRBD2 as a possible D gene (6 bases). The CDR3 totals 15 residues. V lost 0 bases and J lost 4, with 11 bases in between. Germline V CDR1 and CDR2: SGHTA, FQGNSA. The CDR3 spells CASSLASGSPDTQYF. CDR3 sequence (DNA): TGTGCCAGCAGCTTAGCTAGCGGCTCCCCAGATACGCAGTATTTT.

On this clonotype itself: This could be a read error, since a much larger clone is one nucleotide away. The chain combines TRBV24-1 with TRBJ2-3; 9 nucleotides align to TRBD1. The CDR3 is 17 residues long. Germline assignment: CDR1 KGHDR and CDR2 SFDVKD. CDR3: CATSDPLTGGRTDAQYF. The DNA for the CDR3 is TGTGCCACCAGTGATCCACTTACAGGGGGCAGGACAGATGCGCAGTATTTT.

The chain links TRBV15 to TRBJ2-1; D is perhaps TRBD2 (6 bases). The germline V gene encodes CDR1 LNHNV and CDR2 YYDKDF (reference sequence). V was trimmed by 0 bases and J by 5 bases, leaving 17 bases between them. The CDR3 runs 17 residues. The CDR3 here is CATSREGRLADHNEQFF. The CDR3 DNA reads TGTGCCACCAGCAGAGAAGGGAGGCTAGCTGACCACAATGAGCAGTTCTTC.

This clonotype was recorded a few times. V is TRBV6-1 and J is TRBJ1-1; D call uncertain. The V gene's germline CDR1 is MNHNS and CDR2 SASEGT. The CDR3 runs to 15 residues. V dropped 2 bases and J dropped 5 bases, with 15 bases sitting between them. CDR3 residues: CASSERAPSGTEAFF. CDR3 DNA sequence: TGTGCCAGCAGTGAACGGGCCCCCTCGGGTACTGAAGCTTTCTTT.

V is TRBV20-1 and J is TRBJ2-1, with 9 bases identical to TRBD2. The germline V gene has CDR1 DFQATT and CDR2 SNEGSKA (reference sequence). The CDR3 has 14 residues. J gave up 3 bases and V 5 bases, and 5 bases lay outside the gene matches. CDR3 residues: CSAAGTSNYNEQFF. The CDR3 DNA reads TGCAGTGCTGCCGGGACTAGCAACTACAATGAGCAGTTCTTC.

In its sample, this clonotype was seen many times. V is TRBV20-1 and J is TRBJ2-5; perhaps TRBD2 as D (5 bases). The CDR3 contains 12 residues. The germline V and J ends were trimmed by 6 bases and 2 bases, with 10 bases remaining between them. Germline CDR1 reads DFQATT; CDR2 reads SNEGSKA (reference sequence). CDR3 nucleotides: TGCAGTGCCTCGGGATCACAAGAGACCCAGTACTTC. Residues: CSASGSQETQYF.

V is TRBV6-1 and J is TRBJ2-7; 8 bases map to TRBD2. The J segment lost 1 base and the V segment lost 7 bases, leaving 6 bases of the junction unmatched. The length of the CDR3 is 14 residues. CDR1 and CDR2 from the germline V gene are MNHNS and SASEGT. DNA for the CDR3: TGTGCCAGCACCCGGGGGGGTTTTTCCTACGAGCAGTACTTC. Translated, it gives CASTRGGFSYEQYF.

This clonotype has just a few counts. This chain links TRBV6-1 with TRBJ1-2, with TRBD1 matching over 9 bases. The CDR3 covers 14 residues. The ends lost 5 bases at V and 5 bases at J; junction bases unmatched: 6. The V gene's germline CDR1 is MNHNS and CDR2 SASEGT. The DNA of the CDR3 is TGTGCCAGCAGTACAGGGGGCGCATATTATGGCTACACCTTC. Translated: CASSTGGAYYGYTF.

The chain recombines TRBV24-1 with TRBJ2-3; TRBD1 aligns across 8 bases. The CDR3 is 16 residues long. Trimming removed 4 bases from V and 0 bases from J; junction bases left unmatched: 5. The germline V gene encodes CDR1 KGHDR and CDR2 SFDVKD. The CDR3 nucleotides are TGTGCCACCAGTGACCTTGGGGACAGGAGCACAGATACGCAGTATTTT. Protein sequence: CATSDLGDRSTDTQYF.

This sequence joins TRBV24-1 and TRBJ2-4, with a possible D match to TRBD1 (6 bases). Germline V gene lookup returns CDR1 KGHDR and CDR2 SFDVKD. Trimming removed 4 bases from V and 8 bases from J, with 14 bases in between. CDR3 length equals 14 residues. The CDR3 coding sequence is TGTGCCACCAGTGACCCAAACAAGGGGGACATTCAGTACTTC. Its protein product is CATSDPNKGDIQYF.

V and J are TRBV21-1 and TRBJ1-3; TRBD1, as called in the table, went unchecked against the DNA. TRBV21-1 is designated a pseudogene. This CDR3 comprises 16 residues. CDR3 coding DNA: TGTGCCAATAGACAGGCCTCCATTAGCTCTGGAAACACCATATATTTT. Protein sequence: CANRQASISSGNTIYF.

V usage is TRBV7-9 and J usage is TRBJ2-4; 9 nucleotides align to TRBD1. The end of the DNA is better explained by TRBJ2-5, so the J call may be wrong. Germline lookup yields CDR1 SEHNR and CDR2 FQNEAQ (reference sequence). This CDR3 has 16 residues. CDR3 nucleotide sequence: TGTGCCAGCAGCTCAAGCCCGGGACAGGGAATTGAGACCCAGTACTTC. Amino acid sequence: CASSSSPGQGIETQYF.

This clonotype was seen only a few times. The chain is built from TRBV21-1 and TRBJ1-5; the table assigns TRBD1, which was not confirmed against the DNA. TRBV21-1 represents a pseudogene. This CDR3 has 15 amino acids. The chain's CDR3 is CASSKVRVGNQPQHF. CDR3 bases: TGTGCCAGCAGCAAAGTCCGGGTGGGCAATCAGCCCCAGCATTTT.

The chain couples TRBV5-1 to TRBJ2-1; D may be TRBD2 (6 bases). In germline, CDR1 is SGHRS, CDR2 YFSETQ. Trimming left V 4 bases short and J 10 bases short, with 15 bases between. This CDR3 contains 13 residues. The CDR3 sequence: CASSTLTSLEQFF. The CDR3 DNA follows: TGCGCCAGCAGCACCCTGACTAGTCTAGAGCAGTTCTTC.

Only a few counts were recorded for this clonotype. The chain is built from TRBV3-1 and TRBJ2-7; 7 bases agree with TRBD2. The CDR3 runs 14 residues. Trimming at V came to 4 bases and at J to 0 bases, leaving 3 bases not matched to a gene. The V gene's germline CDR1 is LGHDT and CDR2 YNNKEL (reference sequence). CDR3 residues: CASSRGTNSYEQYF. The CDR3 nucleotides are TGTGCCAGCAGCCGGGGGACTAACTCCTACGAGCAGTACTTC.

In DNA form, the CDR3 reads TGCAGCGCTAGGGCGGGCTACGAGCAGTACTTC. This gives the protein CSARAGYEQYF. This chain connects TRBV29-1 to TRBJ2-7, with a weak D call TRBD2 (5 bases). The CDR3 is 11 residues long. CDR1 and CDR2 (germline): SQVTM, ANQGSEA. V lost 7 bases, J lost 3 bases, and 10 bases lay in between.

The chain uses TRBV2 and TRBJ1-4, with 7 bases lining up with TRBD1. CDR3 size: 15 residues. Germline CDR1 and CDR2: SNHLY and FYNNEI. Trimming took 5 bases from V and 5 from J; bases not matched to a gene: 8. As DNA, the CDR3 is TGTGCCAGCAGTCAATCCGGGACAGAAAATGAAAAACTGTTTTTT. Its translation is CASSQSGTENEKLFF.

This clonotype was observed a few times. The chain links TRBV5-6 to TRBJ2-3; 15 bases align to TRBD2. V gave up 4 bases and J gave up 4 bases; unmatched junction bases: 7. The CDR3 covers 17 residues. Germline-derived CDR1 and CDR2 are SGHDT and YYEEEE. The CDR3 nucleotides read TGTGCCAGCAGCACCATCGGACTAGCGGGAGGGCCAGATACGCAGTATTTT. Residues: CASSTIGLAGGPDTQYF.

About this clonotype: A much larger clone differs by one base, so this may be a read error. V is TRBV7-9 and J is TRBJ2-1; D may be TRBD2 (6 bases). CDR3 size: 14 residues. The germline CDR1 and CDR2 sequences are SEHNR and FQNEAQ (reference sequence). The CDR3 sequence: CASNLERGGSEQFF. DNA of the CDR3: TGTGCCAGCAACTTAGAGAGAGGAGGGAGTGAGCAGTTCTTC.

The sample holds many counts of this clonotype. J is TRBJ2-1 and V is TRBV29-1; D is ambiguous. The length of the CDR3 is 14 residues. CDR1 is SQVTM, CDR2 ANQGSEA, per germline. Trimming cost V 4 bases and J 0 bases, with 10 bases left between them. The CDR3 sequence is CSVGGKGSYNEQFF. The CDR3, as DNA: TGCAGCGTTGGTGGCAAAGGCTCCTACAATGAGCAGTTCTTC.

Many counts were recorded for this clonotype. V is TRBV2 and J is TRBJ2-7; D uncertain. The CDR3 loop spans 12 amino acids. V was pared by 5 bases and J by 0 bases, with 5 bases between. Germline CDR1 is SNHLY and CDR2 is FYNNEI. The CDR3 nucleotides are TGTGCCAGCAGTCAGAACTCCTACGAGCAGTACTTC. Translating gives CASSQNSYEQYF.